A single sample gave rise to the 15 T cell receptor beta chains below, sequenced in a study of blood T cell repertoires in COVID-19. Profiling relied on immunoSEQ multiplex PCR, and the TCRdb table lists in-frame clones only, not all of them. The data contain under 200,000 clones, around nine tenths of them singletons. What was sequenced was peripheral blood. The receptor source for this set is a man aged 40-49 years with active or convalescent COVID-19.

CDR3 sequence: CASSQVTVSEGDTQYF. For the CDR3, the DNA is TGTGCCAGCAGCCAAGTTACAGTTAGCGAGGGAGATACGCAGTATTTT. The gene calls are TRBV4-2 and TRBJ2-3, with D tentatively TRBD2 (5 bases). The CDR3 consists of 16 residues. Germline loops: CDR1 LGHNA, CDR2 YNFKEQ. Trimming took off 1 base at V and 5 bases at J, with 16 bases between the two ends.

The V gene is TRBV24-1, the J gene TRBJ1-2; TRBD1 aligns across 8 bases. This CDR3 is 16 amino acids long. V shed 3 bases, J shed 7 bases, and the junction held 12 bases outside the gene matches. Germline loops: CDR1 KGHDR, CDR2 SFDVKD. The CDR3 spells CATSDPKEGQGSGYTF. In DNA, the CDR3 is TGTGCCACCAGTGATCCTAAAGAAGGACAGGGTAGTGGCTACACCTTC.

V and J are TRBV5-8 and TRBJ1-2; 8 nucleotides line up with TRBD1. There are 15 residues in the CDR3. Trimming at V came to 2 bases and at J to 4 bases, leaving 7 bases not matched to a gene. Germline lookup yields CDR1 SGHTS and CDR2 YDEGEE. The CDR3 region is CASSFTGQGSYGYTF. CDR3 nucleotide sequence: TGTGCCAGCAGCTTTACTGGACAGGGTAGCTATGGCTACACCTTC. Drawing the rest from reference TRBV5-8 and TRBJ1-2, the complete variable domain is EAGVTQSPTHLIKTRGQQATLRCSPISGHTSVYWYQQALGLGLQFLLWYDEGEERNRGNFPPRFSGRQFPNYSSELNVNALELEDSALYLCASSFTGQGSYGYTFGSGTRLTVV.

V and J are TRBV3-1 (or the pseudogene TRBV3-2) and TRBJ2-7; TRBD2 matches 10 bases. There are 17 residues in the CDR3. Per the germline V gene, CDR1 is LGHDT and CDR2 is YNNKEL (reference sequence). Trimming at V came to 0 bases and at J to 3 bases, leaving 8 bases not matched to a gene. This CDR3 is CASSQEVLAGVGYEQYF. The DNA of the CDR3 is TGTGCCAGCAGCCAAGAGGTGCTAGCGGGAGTAGGCTACGAGCAGTACTTC.

The chain employs TRBV19 and TRBJ1-6; 11 positions match TRBD1. V lost 9 bases to trimming and J lost 15 bases; unmatched junction nucleotides: 10. This CDR3 contains 13 residues. Germline CDR1 is LNHDA and CDR2 is SQIVND (reference sequence). The CDR3 DNA reads TGTGCCAGCACCGGGACAGGGGGTTTTCTCCTCCACTTT. It specifies CASTGTGGFLLHF.

The chain combines TRBV3-1 (or the pseudogene TRBV3-2) with TRBJ2-1; tentatively, D is TRBD1 (6 bases). Trimming removed 3 bases from V and 12 bases from J, with 24 bases in between. This CDR3 contains 16 residues. Germline assignment: CDR1 LGHDT and CDR2 YNNKEL (reference sequence). Here the CDR3 reads CASSHSHGDLNRAQFF. The CDR3 bases are TGTGCCAGCAGCCACTCCCATGGGGACCTCAACAGGGCGCAGTTCTTC.

The V gene is TRBV30, the J gene TRBJ2-2, with TRBD2 identical over 10 bases. Germline CDR1 is GTSNPN and CDR2 is SVGIG (reference sequence). Trimming removed 0 bases from V and 8 bases from J; junction bases left unmatched: 6. This CDR3 has 15 amino acids. The DNA of the CDR3 is TGTGCCTGGAGTGTGGCTAGCGGGAGTTGGGGGGAGCTGTTTTTT. Translated, it gives CAWSVASGSWGELFF.

The V and J genes are TRBV23-1 and TRBJ1-5; D is perhaps TRBD1 (5 bases). TRBV23-1 is classed as an ORF, of uncertain function. This CDR3 has 14 amino acids. V lost 6 bases and J 11 bases, leaving 20 bases between the germline ends. The CDR3 DNA follows: TGCGCCAGCAGGCACGGGACGGGGGGTAAAACCCAGCATTTT. It yields the protein CASRHGTGGKTQHF.

The CDR3 DNA reads TGTGCCAGCTCACCACAGGGGCCGAACACCGGGGAGCTGTTTTTT. This gives the protein CASSPQGPNTGELFF. The chain carries TRBV18 and TRBJ2-2, with D perhaps matching TRBD1 (5 bases). CDR1 KGHSH and CDR2 LQKENI come from the germline V gene. V was trimmed by 1 base and J by 0 bases, leaving 6 bases between them. The CDR3 is 15 residues long.

This chain links TRBV5-6 with TRBJ2-5; maybe TRBD2 (6 bases). The CDR3 has 15 residues. The germline V and J ends were trimmed by 1 base and 5 bases, with 15 bases remaining between them. Germline lookup yields CDR1 SGHDT and CDR2 YYEEEE. The CDR3 region is CASSLRGAGRETQYF. The CDR3 DNA sequence: TGTGCCAGCAGCTTGAGGGGTGCGGGGAGGGAGACCCAGTACTTC.

This sequence joins TRBV11-2 and TRBJ2-4, with D maybe TRBD1 (5 bases). V gave up 6 bases and J gave up 0 bases, with 12 bases separating them. The CDR3 spans 15 residues. The germline gives CDR1 SGHAT, CDR2 FQNNGV. Here the CDR3 DNA reads TGTGCCAGCAGATCGACAGACTTAGCCAAAAACATTCAGTACTTC. Protein product: CASRSTDLAKNIQYF.

This chain connects TRBV6-5 to TRBJ1-5; 12 bases match TRBD1. Germline V gene sequence: CDR1 MNHEY, CDR2 SVGAGI. The CDR3 runs to 15 residues. Trimming removed 6 bases from V and 7 bases from J; junction bases left unmatched: 7. The DNA for the CDR3 is TGTGCCAGCAGCTCGGGACAGGGGGCCGGGCAGCCCCAGCATTTT. This gives the protein CASSSGQGAGQPQHF.

The rearrangement uses TRBV11-3 and TRBJ1-2; 9 nucleotides align to TRBD1. Germline V lookup: CDR1 SGHNT, CDR2 YENEEA. The CDR3 is made up of 14 amino acids. The V and J ends lost 4 bases and 5 bases, in that order; junction bases with no gene match: 5. The CDR3 loop reads CASSSRDREYGYTF. Written as DNA, the CDR3 is TGTGCCAGCAGCTCGCGGGACAGGGAGTATGGCTACACCTTC.

This clone is a singleton in its sample. The V gene is TRBV3-1 (or the pseudogene TRBV3-2), the J gene TRBJ2-1, with D maybe TRBD1 (5 bases). The CDR3 is 14 residues long. The V and J ends lost 0 bases and 5 bases respectively, with 8 bases between them. The germline CDR1 and CDR2 sequences are LGHDT and YNNKEL (reference sequence). The CDR3 here is CASSQDWGDNEQFF. CDR3 bases: TGTGCCAGCAGCCAAGATTGGGGCGACAATGAGCAGTTCTTC.

This clone was detected only once. DNA of the CDR3: TGTGCCAGCAGTCCCGAGAACACAGATACGCAGTATTTT. It specifies CASSPENTDTQYF. The chain uses TRBV7-2 and TRBJ2-3; D not certain. Germline loops: CDR1 SGHTA, CDR2 FQGNSA. This CDR3 is built from 13 residues. Between the trimmed V and J ends, which lost 6 bases and 2 bases, there was a span of 9 bases.